This entry features one T cell receptor beta chain sequence. Its matching antigen is unknown. This sample stems from a study of beta chain features in type 1 diabetes. cDNA synthesis used the whole RNA isolate, giving expressed TCRB sequences. TCRdb's copy holds only in-frame clones and misses some; the assay was immunoSEQ multiplex PCR. Among 150,000 to 200,000 clones listed, roughly 60% were seen once. CDR1 is MDHEN and CDR2 is SYDVKM in the germline V gene. This CDR3 comprises 12 residues. The V end was cut by 2 bases, the J end by 9 bases, with 10 bases between. Study observations and caveats: Significant though moderate, a shortening of TCRB CDR3s appeared in all four CD4+ subsets of Type 1 diabetes patients.

The J gene is TRBJ2-5, the V gene TRBV28; D is tentatively TRBD1 or TRBD2 (5 bases each). The sequenced material came from naive CD4+ T cells from blood. The TCR originated in a man younger than 40 with type 1 diabetes. Here the CDR3 reads CASSLPGTPQYF. In DNA form, the CDR3 reads TGTGCCAGCAGTTTACCGGGGACGCCCCAGTACTTC.